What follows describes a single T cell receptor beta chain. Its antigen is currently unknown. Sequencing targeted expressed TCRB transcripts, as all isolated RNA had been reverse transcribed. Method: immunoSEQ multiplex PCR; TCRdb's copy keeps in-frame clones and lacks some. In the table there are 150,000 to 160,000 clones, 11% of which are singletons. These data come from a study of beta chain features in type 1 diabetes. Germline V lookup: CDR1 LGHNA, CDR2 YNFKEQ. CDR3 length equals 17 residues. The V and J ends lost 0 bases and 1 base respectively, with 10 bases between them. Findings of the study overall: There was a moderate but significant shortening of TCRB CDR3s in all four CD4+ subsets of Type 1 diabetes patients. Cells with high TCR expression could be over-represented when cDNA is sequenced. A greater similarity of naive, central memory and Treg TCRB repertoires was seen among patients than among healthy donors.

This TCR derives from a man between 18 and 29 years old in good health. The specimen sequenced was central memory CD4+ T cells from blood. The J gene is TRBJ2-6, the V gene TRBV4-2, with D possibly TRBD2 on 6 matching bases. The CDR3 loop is CASSQDRAGSGANVLTF. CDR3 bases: TGTGCCAGCAGCCAAGACCGCGCGGGGTCTGGGGCCAACGTCCTGACTTTC.